This note documents a single TCR beta chain sequence. The data are from a study of blood T cells in healthy people across ages. Through a sample-barcoded 5' primer and a J-beta primer mix, a second PCR was run for roughly 7 to 12 cycles. A template-switch adaptor containing 12 random nucleotides labeled each cDNA molecule. TCRdb fed the 5' RACE reads into MiXCR, producing one record per CDR3 protein. The sample includes 1.8 million or so distinct CDR3 sequences, about 39% seen only once; the top ten take about 21%. Sequences were obtained from blood. This clonotype originated in a human donor in good health.

DNA for the CDR3: TGTGCCAGCAGCCAAGAACCAGCGGGGCAACACAATGAGCAGTTCTTC. Protein sequence: CASSQEPAGQHNEQFF. This sequence joins TRBV4-2 and TRBJ2-1; 7 nucleotides align to TRBD2. The length of the CDR3 is 16 residues. The germline V gene has CDR1 LGHNA and CDR2 YNFKEQ. The trim removed 0 bases at V and 5 bases at J, leaving 7 bases unmatched.